This TCR beta chain derives from a study of Ad26.COV2.S vaccination and SARS-CoV-2 variants (dated by TCRdb to about 2021). Concerning the study at large: Vaccine-arm donors came from COV1001, a multicentre, randomized, double-blind, placebo-controlled phase I-IIa trial of Ad26.COV2.S in healthy adults. The TCR-sequenced set comprised about 32 samples: roughly 19 Ad26.COV2.S vaccine recipients, 5 placebo recipients and 8 SARS-CoV-2 convalescent individuals. Trial participants were randomized into five groups of five: low-dose or high-dose Ad26.COV2.S given once or twice, or placebo on both occasions. Throughout the experiments and outcome assessment, investigators stayed blinded to trial group allocation. Ad26.COV2.S was given intramuscularly at 5x10^10 or 1x10^11 viral particles, as a single shot or as two shots 56 days apart. TCRbeta repertoire sequencing was used to assess the specificity and breadth of SARS-CoV-2-reactive T cell receptors after Ad26.COV2.S vaccination.

The intended sense of this specimen's treatment or condition label: about 20 received Ad26.COV2.S at low or high dose, single or two shots; 5 received placebo; per-sample allocation not given. For vaccine and placebo recipients, repertoires were sequenced using samples collected on day 63 after the first injection. Cohort 1b enrolled 20 to 30 adults aged 18-55 years at a single site in Boston, USA, between 29 July and 7 August 2020. Ad26.COV2.S was a replication-incompetent adenovirus type 26 vector that expressed a prefusion-stabilized SARS-CoV-2 spike protein derived from the original Wuhan strain. Remarks on this clone: Its antigen is still unknown. No base quality values were provided; no much bigger clone lies one nucleotide off.

Taken from cysteine to phenylalanine, the CDR3 has 15 residues. The retained sequence is limited to the CDR3, 45 bases, with the frame set at the first base. V ends up 7 bases short and J 6 bases short, with an unmatched junction base count of 12. CDR1 LNHDA and CDR2 SQIVND are derived from the germline V gene (reference sequence). The investigation overall reported the following: Vaccine and placebo recipients had similar non-spike TCR breadth, a finding consistent with the vaccine containing only spike. After vaccination, substantial breadth of spike-specific CD8+ and CD4+ T cell responses was reported. Spike-specific TCR breadth was higher in Ad26.COV2.S recipients than in placebo recipients (P = 0.0014). The study was not powered for comparison of responses between vaccine doses or regimens. According to the authors, total T cell responses may have been underestimated by the TCR breadth and depth analyses.

The immunoSEQ Assay was used to sequence TCRbeta CDR3 regions. After extraction, genomic DNA underwent amplification by bias-controlled multiplex PCR, followed by high-throughput sequencing. For the original study's pipeline: To quantify the absolute abundance of every unique TCRbeta CDR3 region, sequences were collapsed and filtered. Usable DNA was measured by amplifying reference genes present in all nucleated cells, and TCRbeta template counts were normalized to that usable DNA to estimate T cell fraction. Repertoire TCRs were annotated as SARS-CoV-2-specific when V gene, CDR3 amino acid sequence and J gene were exactly matched to a known reactive TCR set. The reference SARS-CoV-2 TCR set was derived from MIRA and filtered for enrichment in COVID-19-positive ImmuneCODE repertoires, a step that removed public or cross-reactive TCRs. Using the MIRA antigens, annotated TCRs were further analysed by specific ORF or by position within an ORF. Depth was the summed frequency of annotated unique rearrangements, while breadth was defined as annotated unique rearrangements over total unique productive rearrangements. Two-sided Wilcoxon rank-sum tests were applied when comparing TCR breadth between groups. What TCRdb holds here is the immuneACCESS table cut down to in-frame rearrangements. Part of the clones is not present; checked against another copy, under half of the missing clones reflect an unresolved V gene, and the others are unexplained. V and J calls and clone size are those listed in that table; D and trimming were worked out from the DNA. The sample contains 300,000 to 400,000 clones, roughly 90% of them found a single time. The ten largest account for about 10% of the sample.

The rearrangement combines TRBV19 with TRBJ1-5; 7 central nucleotides agree with TRBD1. The specimen comprised peripheral blood, sampled in a trial of Ad26.COV2.S vaccine versus placebo. This receptor was taken from a person aged 18 to 59 who received the Ad26.COV2.S COVID-19 vaccine or a placebo. The DNA sequence is as follows: TGTGCCAGTAAAGTAAGTTGGACAGGCAGTCAGCCCCAGCATTTT. This gives the protein CASKVSWTGSQPQHF. Reference TRBV19 and TRBJ1-5 genes cover what lies past the CDR3, so the full variable domain is DGGITQSPKYLFRKEGQNVTLSCEQNLNHDAMYWYRQDPGQGLRLIYYSQIVNDFQKGDIAEGYSVSREKKESFPLTVTSAQKNPTAFYLCASKVSWTGSQPQHFGDGTRLSIL.